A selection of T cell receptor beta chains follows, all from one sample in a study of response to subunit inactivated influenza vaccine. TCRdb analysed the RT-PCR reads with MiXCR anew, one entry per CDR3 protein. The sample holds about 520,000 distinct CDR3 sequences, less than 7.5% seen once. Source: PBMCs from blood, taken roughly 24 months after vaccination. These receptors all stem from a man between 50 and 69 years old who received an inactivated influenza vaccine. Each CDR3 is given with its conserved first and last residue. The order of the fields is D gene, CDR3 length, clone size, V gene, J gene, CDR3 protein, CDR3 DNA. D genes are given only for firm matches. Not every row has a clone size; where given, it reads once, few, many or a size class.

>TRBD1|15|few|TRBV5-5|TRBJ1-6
CASSLRDRNNSPLHF
TGTGCCAGCAGCCTCCGGGACAGAAATAATTCACCCCTCCACTTT
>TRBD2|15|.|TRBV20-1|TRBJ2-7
CSARRGSGSSYEQYF
TGCAGTGCTAGAAGGGGTAGCGGGAGCTCCTACGAGCAGTACTTC
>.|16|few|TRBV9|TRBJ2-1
CASSASNGRSYNEQFF
TGTGCCAGCAGCGCGAGTAATGGCAGGTCTTACAATGAGCAGTTCTTC
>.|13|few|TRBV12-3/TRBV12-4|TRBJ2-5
CASSPLGKETQYF
TGTGCCAGCAGCCCACTAGGGAAAGAGACCCAGTACTTC
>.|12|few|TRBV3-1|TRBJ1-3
CASSQTGNTIYF
TGTGCCAGCAGCCAGACTGGAAACACCATATATTTT
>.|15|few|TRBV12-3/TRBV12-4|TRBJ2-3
CASSEILTATDTQYF
TGTGCCAGCAGCGAAATCCTGACAGCTACAGATACGCAGTATTTT
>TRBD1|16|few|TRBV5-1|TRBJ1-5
CASSLEGADGNQPQHF
TGCGCCAGCAGCTTGGAGGGGGCGGATGGCAATCAGCCCCAGCATTTT
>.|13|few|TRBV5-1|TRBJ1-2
CASSLVFGQGYTF
TGCGCCAGCAGCTTGGTCTTTGGACAGGGCTACACCTTC
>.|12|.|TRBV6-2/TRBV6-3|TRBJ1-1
CASQDSVTEAFF
TGTGCCAGCCAAGACAGTGTCACTGAAGCTTTCTTT
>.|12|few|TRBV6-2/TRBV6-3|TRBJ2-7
CASSYSRDEQYF
TGTGCCAGCAGTTACTCGCGGGACGAGCAGTACTTC
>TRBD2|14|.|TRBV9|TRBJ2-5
CASSYGLAGETQYF
TGTGCCAGCAGCTATGGACTAGCCGGAGAGACCCAGTACTTC
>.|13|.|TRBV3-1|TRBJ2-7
CASSQARVYEQYF
TGTGCCAGCAGCCAAGCCAGGGTGTACGAGCAGTACTTC
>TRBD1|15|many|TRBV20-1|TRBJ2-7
CSARPPRRGQGEQYF
TGCAGTGCTAGACCTCCGAGGAGGGGACAGGGTGAGCAGTACTTC
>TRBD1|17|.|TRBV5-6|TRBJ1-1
CASSLTGGAGQNTEAFF
TGTGCCAGCAGCCTCACAGGGGGCGCGGGTCAGAACACTGAAGCTTTCTTT
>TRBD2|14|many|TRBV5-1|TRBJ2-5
CASSLAPGGETQYF
TGCGCCAGCAGCTTGGCTCCGGGAGGCGAGACCCAGTACTTC
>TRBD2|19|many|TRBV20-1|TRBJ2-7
CSTGRSGSLSRAGSYEQYF
TGCAGTACGGGGCGGAGCGGGAGTTTGTCCCGGGCGGGGTCCTACGAGCAGTACTTC
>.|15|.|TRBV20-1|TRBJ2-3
CSARPLEGNTDTQYF
TGCAGTGCTAGACCTTTGGAGGGCAACACAGATACGCAGTATTTT
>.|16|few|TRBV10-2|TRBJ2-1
CASSDPGGQSHNEQFF
TGCGCCAGCAGTGATCCGGGGGGACAGTCCCACAATGAGCAGTTCTTC
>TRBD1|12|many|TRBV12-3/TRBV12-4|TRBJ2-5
CASRGTVGTQYF
TGTGCCAGCAGAGGGACAGTAGGGACCCAGTACTTC
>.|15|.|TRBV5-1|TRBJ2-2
CASSLNRVDTGELFF
TGCGCCAGCAGTTTGAACAGGGTGGACACCGGGGAGCTGTTTTTT
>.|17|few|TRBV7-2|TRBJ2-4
CASSFYSMTGAKNIQYF
TGTGCCAGCAGCTTCTATTCGATGACGGGAGCCAAAAACATTCAGTACTTC
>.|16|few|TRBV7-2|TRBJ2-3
CASSLVVAYSTDTQYF
TGTGCCAGCAGCTTAGTGGTAGCGTATAGCACAGATACGCAGTATTTT
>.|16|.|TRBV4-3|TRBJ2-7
CASSQDWGRDAYEQYF
TGCGCCAGCAGCCAAGACTGGGGCAGGGACGCCTACGAGCAGTACTTC
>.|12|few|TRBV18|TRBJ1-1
CASSPKGGEAFF
TGTGCCAGCTCACCAAAGGGGGGTGAAGCTTTCTTT
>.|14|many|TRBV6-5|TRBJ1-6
CASSYQGRGSPLHF
TGTGCCAGCAGTTACCAGGGCCGGGGTTCACCCCTCCACTTT
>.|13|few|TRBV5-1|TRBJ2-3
CASSLAGQSTQYF
TGCGCCAGCAGCTTGGCCGGACAAAGCACGCAGTATTTT
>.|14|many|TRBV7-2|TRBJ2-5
CASSHRRDQETQYF
TGTGCCAGCAGCCACAGGAGGGACCAAGAGACCCAGTACTTC
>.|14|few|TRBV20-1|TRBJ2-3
CSARPGTITDTQYF
TGCAGTGCTAGACCCGGGACCATCACAGATACGCAGTATTTT